These 4 T cell receptor beta chains originate from one sample sequenced in a study of blood T cell repertoires in COVID-19. Only in-frame clones appear in the TCRdb table, and some are missing; sequencing was by immunoSEQ multiplex PCR. The sample has around 300,000 clones; 85% to 90% are singletons. Sample: peripheral blood. These receptors were taken from a woman in her thirties or forties with COVID-19, enrolled during active disease.

This clone has only a few counts. This chain uses TRBV4-2 with TRBJ1-6; maybe TRBD1 (5 bases). The CDR3 has 16 residues. Trimming took off 4 bases at V and 8 bases at J, with 18 bases between the two ends. CDR1 and CDR2 from the germline V gene are LGHNA and YNFKEQ. The CDR3, as DNA: TGTGCCAGCAGCCCGTGGGGCCCAGATGGGGATTCACCCCTCCACTTT. It codes for CASSPWGPDGDSPLHF.

The chain uses TRBV5-1 and TRBJ2-2, with TRBD1 matching 10 bases. This CDR3 has 17 residues. Germline V CDR1 and CDR2: SGHRS, YFSETQ. V lost 3 bases and J lost 5; bases outside the gene matches: 10. CDR3 bases: TGCGCCAGCAGCTCCGGGACAGGGGTAGTTCAAACCGGGGAGCTGTTTTTT. It codes for CASSSGTGVVQTGELFF. Based on the CDR3 plus reference TRBV5-1 and TRBJ2-2, the full variable domain is KAGVTQTPRYLIKTRGQQVTLSCSPISGHRSVSWYQQTPGQGLQFLFEYFSETQRNKGNFPGRFSGRQFSNSRSEMNVSTLELGDSALYLCASSSGTGVVQTGELFFGEGSRLTVL.

In nucleotides, the CDR3 is TGCGCCAGCAGCCCAGAAAGTCGGTCGGGGGGGAGCTCCTACGAGCAGTACTTC. Its protein is CASSPESRSGGSSYEQYF. V and J are TRBV4-1 and TRBJ2-7; 8 positions match TRBD2. The V gene end was trimmed by 4 bases and the J gene end by 0 bases; junction bases not matched to a gene: 14. Germline lookup yields CDR1 MGHRA and CDR2 YSYEKL. CDR3 length: 18 residues.

This chain uses TRBV24-1 with TRBJ1-2, with 8 bases aligning to TRBD1. J lost 6 bases, V lost 3 bases, and 8 bases had no gene match. The germline V gene has CDR1 KGHDR and CDR2 SFDVKD. The CDR3 has 15 amino acids. CDR3 sequence: CATSDHGQGPDGYTF. The CDR3 region has the DNA TGTGCCACCAGTGATCACGGACAGGGCCCCGATGGCTACACCTTC.